A selection of T cell receptor beta chains follows, all from one sample in a study of neurological immune-mediated disorders. TCRdb passed the 5' RACE reads through MiXCR, listing each CDR3 protein once. The data hold tens of thousands of distinct CDR3 sequences, with 2% to 3% observed a single time. Sequencing was performed on PBMCs. The receptors were sampled from a man in his fifties with multiple sclerosis. Each CDR3 is given with its conserved first and last residue. Size is stated as once, few, many, or a class for an expanded clone.

TRBV18	many	14	TRBJ2-5	CASSPVSGQETQYF
TRBV6-1	many	12	TRBJ1-2	CASSEVSGGYTF
TRBV20-1	many	13	TRBJ1-5	CSKRGQPDQPQHF
TRBV9	many	16	TRBJ1-2	CASSAGQAIWGYGYTF
TRBV5-6	many	15	TRBJ2-1	CASSASSWSYNEQFF
TRBV20-1	many	16	TRBJ2-3	CSATPLRPSGTDTQYF
TRBV5-1	many	16	TRBJ1-1	CASSPSGRRVGTEAFF
TRBV18	many	14	TRBJ2-7	CASSPRAGGDEQYF
TRBV20-1	many	15	TRBJ2-3	CSAGGGSPSTDTQYF
TRBV11-2	many	16	TRBJ1-3	CASSLDVRASGNTIYF
TRBV12-3/TRBV12-4	many	13	TRBJ1-1	CASTLEGALEAFF
TRBV6-1	many	12	TRBJ2-3	CASSQLGTTQYF
TRBV4-3	many	16	TRBJ2-1	CASSQDGGGLYNEQFF
TRBV7-9	many	12	TRBJ2-1	CASSMGANEQFF
TRBV7-2	many	13	TRBJ2-5	CASTAGVLETQYF
TRBV27	many	13	TRBJ1-6	CASSPSTNSPLHF
TRBV28	many	15	TRBJ2-4	CASSPRGRELNIQYF
TRBV7-9	many	11	TRBJ2-7	CASRQNYEQYF
TRBV20-1	many	16	TRBJ1-1	CSASDPGGQLNTEAFF
TRBV7-3	many	15	TRBJ2-5	CASQRDRGQQETQYF
TRBV4-1	many	15	TRBJ1-2	CASSSRTGVNYGYTF
TRBV18	many	14	TRBJ1-2	CASSLRGDDYGYTF
TRBV29-1	few	14	TRBJ2-2	CSVVQAGVTGELFF
TRBV5-1	many	14	TRBJ1-6	CASSSTGGESPLHF